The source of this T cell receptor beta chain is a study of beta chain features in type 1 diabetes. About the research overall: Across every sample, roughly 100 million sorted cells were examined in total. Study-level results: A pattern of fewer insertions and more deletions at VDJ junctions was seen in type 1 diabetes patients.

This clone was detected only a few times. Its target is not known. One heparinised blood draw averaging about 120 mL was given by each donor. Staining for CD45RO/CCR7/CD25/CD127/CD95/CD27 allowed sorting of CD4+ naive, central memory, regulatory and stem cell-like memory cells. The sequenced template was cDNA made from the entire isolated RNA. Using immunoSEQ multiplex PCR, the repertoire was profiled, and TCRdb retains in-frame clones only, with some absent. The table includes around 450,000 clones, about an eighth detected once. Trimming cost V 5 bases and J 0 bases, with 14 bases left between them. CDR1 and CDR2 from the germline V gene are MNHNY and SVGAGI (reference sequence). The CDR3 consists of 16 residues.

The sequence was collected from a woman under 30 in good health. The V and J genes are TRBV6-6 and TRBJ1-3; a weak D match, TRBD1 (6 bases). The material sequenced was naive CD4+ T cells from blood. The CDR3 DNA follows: TGTGCCAGCAGTACCCTGACAGGTGGCTCTGGAAACACCATATATTTT. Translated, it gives CASSTLTGGSGNTIYF.